The 28 T cell receptor beta chains below were found in one sample sequenced in a study of blood T cell repertoires in COVID-19. TCRdb keeps only in-frame clones here, not all; method: immunoSEQ multiplex PCR. The sample comprises 390,000 or so clones, around 87% of which are singletons, and over 9.5% rests with the top ten. Sequencing was performed on peripheral blood. These receptors were obtained from a woman in her thirties with COVID-19, enrolled during active disease.

The chain couples TRBV28 to TRBJ2-1; 8 positions match TRBD1. Trimming took 5 bases from V and 4 from J; bases not matched to a gene: 4. The CDR3 contains 14 residues. Germline V gives CDR1 MDHEN, CDR2 SYDVKM. In DNA, the CDR3 is TGTGCCAGCAGTCCAGGGGGCTCGTACAATGAGCAGTTCTTC. Residues: CASSPGGSYNEQFF.

This sequence joins TRBV20-1 and TRBJ1-1; no clear D. Trimming took 2 bases from V and 11 from J, leaving 12 bases between them. The CDR3 runs 11 residues. The V gene's germline CDR1 is DFQATT and CDR2 SNEGSKA (reference sequence). The CDR3 is CSARNAREAFF. CDR3 nucleotides: TGCAGTGCTAGAAACGCCCGTGAGGCTTTCTTT.

The V call is TRBV27, the J call TRBJ2-6; 10 bases line up with TRBD1. Losses at the gene ends were 8 bases for V and 2 bases for J; bases not matched to a gene: 3. The CDR3 is 15 amino acids. Per the germline V gene, CDR1 is MNHEY and CDR2 is SMNVEV (reference sequence). CDR3 nucleotides: TGTGCCAGCGCGGACAGGGGGACTGGGGCCAACGTCCTGACTTTC. Protein: CASADRGTGANVLTF.

The chain combines TRBV28 with TRBJ2-7, with 7 positions matching TRBD1. This CDR3 contains 15 residues. CDR1 and CDR2 (germline): MDHEN, SYDVKM. V lost 8 bases and J lost 4; bases outside the gene matches: 14. CDR3 bases: TGTGCCAGCGCGTCCCCGAGGGGGCTCTCGTACGAGCAGTACTTC. Its translation is CASASPRGLSYEQYF.

This clone was recorded a few times. This chain uses TRBV5-8 with TRBJ1-4; the D gene is possibly TRBD1 (6 bases). Germline assignment: CDR1 SGHTS and CDR2 YDEGEE. With 4 bases removed from V and 0 bases from J, the gap between germline ends came to 13 bases. CDR3 length: 16 amino acids. The DNA for the CDR3 is TGTGCCAGCAGCCCCGGGACACATTCAACTAATGAAAAACTGTTTTTT. Translated: CASSPGTHSTNEKLFF.

The chain is built from TRBV7-2 and TRBJ2-1; 8 nucleotides align to TRBD2. V gave up 4 bases and J gave up 1 base; unmatched junction bases: 12. This CDR3 comprises 18 residues. Germline lookup yields CDR1 SGHTA and CDR2 FQGNSA. The CDR3 nucleotides read TGTGCCAGCAGCTCCCCTCGGCTAGCGGGCTTGTCCTACAATGAGCAGTTCTTC. This translates into CASSSPRLAGLSYNEQFF.

This clone was seen a few times. The genes are TRBV28 and TRBJ1-5; D unclear. There are 11 residues in the CDR3. The germline V and J ends were trimmed by 10 bases and 11 bases, with 15 bases remaining between them. CDR1 MDHEN and CDR2 SYDVKM come from the germline V gene. The CDR3 protein is CATQSDGAQHF. The CDR3 bases are TGTGCCACCCAATCGGACGGGGCCCAGCATTTT.

This chain links TRBV10-1 with TRBJ2-3, with TRBD2 identical over 11 bases. This CDR3 has 15 residues. Losses at the gene ends were 2 bases for V and 7 bases for J; bases not matched to a gene: 5. The V gene's germline CDR1 is WNHNN and CDR2 SYGVQD (reference sequence). The CDR3, as DNA: TGCGCCAGCAGTGAGCCTACTAGCGGGGGAAATACGCAGTATTTT. Its protein product is CASSEPTSGGNTQYF.

In DNA, the CDR3 is TGTGCCAGCAGTACAACAGGCACAGATACGCAGTATTTT. Residues: CASSTTGTDTQYF. The chain uses TRBV28 and TRBJ2-3; no clear D gene. The V end was cut by 5 bases, the J end by 1 base, with 7 bases between. This CDR3 has 13 amino acids. Germline V gene lookup returns CDR1 MDHEN and CDR2 SYDVKM.

V and J are TRBV28 and TRBJ2-5; 7 nucleotides agree with TRBD1. This CDR3 has 15 residues. CDR1 is MDHEN and CDR2 is SYDVKM in the germline V gene. The junction had 4 bases not matched to a gene; V was cut back by 2 bases and J by 1 base. Here the CDR3 reads CASSLGNRGQETQYF. The CDR3, as DNA: TGTGCCAGCAGTTTAGGGAACAGGGGCCAAGAGACCCAGTACTTC.

This rearrangement joins TRBV18 to TRBJ2-3; D possibly corresponds to TRBD2 (5 bases). This CDR3 is built from 15 residues. Germline CDR1 and CDR2: KGHSH and LQKENI. V was cut by 3 bases and J by 8 bases, with 18 bases left in between. CDR3 bases: TGTGCCAGCTCACCGGGAGTAGGATCGACTGGTACGCAGTATTTT. Translation gives CASSPGVGSTGTQYF.

The rearrangement joins TRBV19 to TRBJ2-1; 9 bases are shared with TRBD2. V lost 3 bases, J lost 2 bases, and 8 bases stayed unmatched. Germline loops: CDR1 LNHDA, CDR2 SQIVND (reference sequence). This CDR3 is 17 amino acids long. CDR3 sequence reads: CASSMSGRSGAYNEQFF. CDR3 coding DNA: TGTGCCAGTAGTATGAGCGGGAGGAGCGGAGCCTACAATGAGCAGTTCTTC.

This sequence joins TRBV28 and TRBJ2-7, with 11 bases lining up with TRBD2. Germline loops: CDR1 MDHEN, CDR2 SYDVKM. V lost 10 bases, J lost 3 bases, and 5 bases stayed unmatched. There are 13 residues in the CDR3. CDR3 nucleotide sequence: TGTGCCATCCTTAGCGGGAGGGGCTACGAGCAGTACTTC. It yields the protein CAILSGRGYEQYF.

This chain links TRBV5-1 with TRBJ1-4; D gene uncertain. Trimming pared 5 bases from V and 0 bases from J, leaving 8 bases between. CDR1 and CDR2 (germline): SGHRS, YFSETQ. This CDR3 contains 14 residues. DNA for the CDR3: TGCGCCAGCAGGGCTGGTTCAACTAATGAAAAACTGTTTTTT. Translation: CASRAGSTNEKLFF.

This chain links TRBV4-1 with TRBJ2-7, with 10 bases identical to TRBD2. The CDR3 consists of 16 residues. V shed 3 bases, J shed 5 bases, and the junction held 10 bases outside the gene matches. Germline values: CDR1 MGHRA, CDR2 YSYEKL. CDR3 sequence reads: CASSQPSGRASDEQYF. The DNA of the CDR3 is TGCGCCAGCAGCCAGCCAAGCGGGAGGGCCTCAGACGAGCAGTACTTC.

The genes are TRBV13 and TRBJ2-3; 8 nucleotides agree with TRBD2. Unmatched junction bases numbered 12, after V lost 2 bases and J lost 5 bases. Germline lookup yields CDR1 PRHDT and CDR2 FYEKMQ (reference sequence). CDR3 length equals 17 residues. In DNA, the CDR3 is TGTGCCAGCAGCTTATCTTCTGGCGGGAGGTATAAAGATACGCAGTATTTT. Its protein product is CASSLSSGGRYKDTQYF.

The chain combines TRBV24-1 with TRBJ2-1; 10 bases map to TRBD1. The germline gives CDR1 KGHDR, CDR2 SFDVKD. This CDR3 is 14 amino acids long. J was trimmed by 7 bases and V by 3 bases; bases with no gene match: 2. CDR3 amino acids: CATSDADRGNEQFF. The CDR3 DNA follows: TGTGCCACCAGTGATGCGGACAGGGGGAATGAGCAGTTCTTC.

The rearrangement links TRBV30 to TRBJ1-4; D might be TRBD1 (6 bases). Germline CDR1 reads GTSNPN; CDR2 reads SVGIG (reference sequence). Trimming shortened V by 8 bases and J by 3 bases, and 13 bases separated the two germline ends. CDR3 size: 13 residues. The CDR3 here is CARRTASNEKLFF. The CDR3 DNA reads as TGTGCCCGACGGACAGCCTCTAATGAAAAACTGTTTTTT.

The gene calls are TRBV28 and TRBJ2-2; 9 nucleotides line up with TRBD1. CDR1 and CDR2 (germline): MDHEN, SYDVKM. Unmatched junction bases numbered 4, after V lost 3 bases and J lost 5 bases. The length of the CDR3 is 15 residues. The CDR3 sequence is CASSLGDRETGELFF. The CDR3 DNA follows: TGTGCCAGCAGTTTGGGGGACAGGGAGACCGGGGAGCTGTTTTTT.

The chain's CDR3 is CASSFSRLRQGLYNEQFF. The DNA of the CDR3 is TGTGCCAGCAGTTTCTCCCGTCTCCGACAGGGTCTCTACAATGAGCAGTTCTTC. The genes are TRBV28 and TRBJ2-1, with 7 bases aligning to TRBD1. Trimming cost V 3 bases and J 3 bases; bases outside gene matches: 14. The CDR3 is made up of 18 amino acids. Germline loops: CDR1 MDHEN, CDR2 SYDVKM.

For this clone: Distinct nucleotide sequences in the sample also encode this CDR3. The chain is built from TRBV19 and TRBJ2-7, with 7 bases identical to TRBD1. With 3 bases clipped from V and 4 bases from J, the junction kept 3 bases outside the gene matches. This CDR3 is built from 13 residues. Germline CDR1 reads LNHDA; CDR2 reads SQIVND (reference sequence). The CDR3 spells CASSIGQAYEQYF. The DNA of the CDR3 is TGTGCCAGTAGTATCGGACAGGCTTACGAGCAGTACTTC.

Many counts were recorded for this clone. Distinct nucleotide sequences in the sample also encode this CDR3. This chain connects TRBV5-1 to TRBJ2-2; possible D gene TRBD1, 5 bases. Germline V gene sequence: CDR1 SGHRS, CDR2 YFSETQ. CDR3 length: 13 amino acids. Trimming cost V 4 bases and J 4 bases, with 8 bases left between them. CDR3 DNA: TGCGCCAGCAGCCTGACAGTCACCGGGGAGCTGTTTTTT. This sequence encodes CASSLTVTGELFF.

This chain joins TRBV10-2 and TRBJ2-7; 10 bases are shared with TRBD2. J gave up 5 bases and V 7 bases, and 11 bases lay outside the gene matches. Per the germline V gene, CDR1 is WSHSY and CDR2 is SAAADI. The CDR3 runs to 15 residues. CDR3 sequence: CASKTLRTSGDEQYF. The CDR3 nucleotides read TGCGCCAGCAAGACTCTCCGGACTAGCGGTGACGAGCAGTACTTC.

This clone was seen a few times. The chain couples TRBV2 to TRBJ1-5; D uncertain. Germline loops: CDR1 SNHLY, CDR2 FYNNEI. V lost 0 bases and J 0 bases, leaving 3 bases between the germline ends. The CDR3 covers 14 residues. This CDR3 is CASSEANSNQPQHF. CDR3 DNA: TGTGCCAGCAGTGAAGCTAATAGCAATCAGCCCCAGCATTTT. The full variable domain, rest sourced from reference TRBV2 and TRBJ1-5, is EPEVTQTPSHQVTQMGQEVILRCVPISNHLYFYWYRQILGQKVEFLVSFYNNEISEKSEIFDDQFSVERPDGSNFTLKIRSTKLEDSAMYFCASSEANSNQPQHFGDGTRLSIL.

Only a few counts were recorded for this clone. The J gene is TRBJ1-5, the V gene TRBV28, with D perhaps TRBD1 (6 bases). Looked up from germline, CDR1 is MDHEN and CDR2 is SYDVKM. V was trimmed by 5 bases and J by 7 bases, leaving 21 bases between them. The length of the CDR3 is 16 residues. CDR3 nucleotides: TGTGCCAGCAGTCCGCCGCAGGGGTCATATTGGCAGCCCCAGCATTTT. The encoded protein is CASSPPQGSYWQPQHF.

This clone was detected once. This chain joins TRBV2 and TRBJ1-2, with no clear D. The CDR3 is made up of 14 amino acids. Trimming pared 4 bases from V and 4 bases from J, leaving 13 bases between. CDR1 SNHLY and CDR2 FYNNEI come from the germline V gene. Here the CDR3 DNA reads TGTGCCAGCAGTGGAGTCCAGAGGAGCTATGGCTACACCTTC. Translating gives CASSGVQRSYGYTF.

V and J are TRBV9 and TRBJ2-5; 9 nucleotides line up with TRBD2. Germline values: CDR1 SGDLS, CDR2 YYNGEE. There are 16 residues in the CDR3. V was clipped by 2 bases and J by 2 bases; unmatched bases: 7. The CDR3 reads CASSVGGSGRQETQYF. The CDR3 DNA follows: TGTGCCAGCAGCGTGGGGGGGAGCGGGAGGCAAGAGACCCAGTACTTC.

This chain connects TRBV18 to TRBJ2-2, with D maybe TRBD2 (6 bases). This CDR3 is built from 16 residues. V lost 3 bases and J lost 0, with 11 bases in between. Germline V CDR1 and CDR2: KGHSH, LQKENI. This CDR3 reads CASSPLGGPNTGELFF. In DNA, the CDR3 is TGTGCCAGCTCACCTCTGGGGGGTCCGAACACCGGGGAGCTGTTTTTT.